Sequencing of this TCR beta chain was carried out in a study of T cell responses to AZD1222 COVID-19 vaccine. Overall study findings and caveats: Reports say nearly half of spike-specific TCRs go after unmutated variant regions.

This CDR3 is built from 17 residues. Germline-derived CDR1 and CDR2 are MGHRA and YSYEKL. V lost 1 base and J lost 0, with 10 bases in between. As concerns this clone: Its antigen is not identified.

Assay used: immunoSEQ multiplex PCR; TCRdb lists only in-frame clones, some missing. The sample holds some 200,000 clones, roughly 92% seen once. The input for sequencing was peripheral blood, taken 28 days after the second AZD1222 dose. The chain links TRBV4-1 to TRBJ1-6; D uncertain. The sequence derives from an adult who received the AZD1222 COVID-19 vaccine. CDR3 residues: CASSQVSRSSYNSPLHF. The CDR3 DNA sequence: TGCGCCAGCAGCCAAGTCAGCCGGAGCTCCTATAATTCACCCCTCCACTTT.